A single T cell receptor beta chain is shown here with its context. A much larger clone differs from this one at a single base, so this may be a read error. The template was RNA from unsorted bulk tissue. More than 3 cm separated this lung sample from the edge of the tumor. The data were obtained in a study of tumor and adjacent non-tumor tissue in lung cancer. A modified ARM-PCR protocol with three rounds of nested PCR amplified TCRbeta. TCRdb ran MiXCR on the multiplex PCR reads and lists one entry per CDR3 protein. The data hold some 100,000 distinct CDR3 sequences, with about 61% observed a single time. Per the germline V gene, CDR1 is MGHRA and CDR2 is YSYEKL. CDR3 size: 13 residues. V dropped 2 bases and J dropped 10 bases, with 14 bases sitting between them.

Source material: distant non-tumor lung tissue. The chain is built from TRBV4-1 and TRBJ1-1; the D gene is possibly TRBD1 (5 bases). The clonotype comes from a man aged 55 to 70 with non-small cell lung cancer. The CDR3 region is CASSQRQSQGAFF. CDR3 coding DNA: TGCGCCAGCAGCCAAAGACAGAGCCAGGGAGCTTTCTTT.